Listed below are T cell receptor beta chains from one sample, sequenced in a study of T cell responses to AZD1222 COVID-19 vaccine. Method: immunoSEQ multiplex PCR; TCRdb's copy keeps in-frame clones and lacks some. The sample has 25,000 to 35,000 clones, roughly 90% seen once; the top ten hold over 1%. The sample consisted of peripheral blood, taken on day 0 of AZD1222 vaccination. Every receptor here comes from an adult in good health. Each CDR3 is given with its conserved first and last residue. The order of the fields is J gene, V gene, clone size, D gene, CDR3 DNA, CDR3 protein. A D gene is named only where the DNA matches it firmly. Clone size is given for some rows only: seen once, a few or many times, or a class if the clone is expanded.

TRBJ1-5	TRBV2	.	.	TGTGCCAGCAGTGAAGAGGGCAGAAATCAGCCCCAGCATTTT	CASSEEGRNQPQHF
TRBJ1-1	TRBV18	.	.	TGTGCCAGCTCACTCAGCGGGAACACTGAAGCTTTCTTT	CASSLSGNTEAFF
TRBJ2-3	TRBV11-2	.	TRBD2	TGTGCCAGCAGCTTAGATCTAGCGGCGGGATGGACAGATACGCAGTATTTT	CASSLDLAAGWTDTQYF
TRBJ2-1	TRBV28	.	.	TGTGCCAGCAGTTTATGGCCCGGAGATAGCGCGAGCTCCTACAATGAGCAGTTCTTC	CASSLWPGDSASSYNEQFF
TRBJ2-7	TRBV9	.	.	TGTGCCAGCAGCGCAACGACCTCTCTGGGGGACGAGCAGTACTTC	CASSATTSLGDEQYF
TRBJ1-6	TRBV2	.	.	TGTGCCAGCACCGACGGTGTTGGGAATTCACCCCTCCACTTT	CASTDGVGNSPLHF
TRBJ2-7	TRBV7-2	.	.	TGTGCCAGCAGCACTAGGGGCCAGCAGTACTTC	CASSTRGQQYF
TRBJ1-2	TRBV7-2	.	TRBD1	TGTGCCAGCAGCTTAGAGCGGACAGGGATTCGAGCTAACTATGGCTACACCTTC	CASSLERTGIRANYGYTF
TRBJ1-6	TRBV7-2	.	TRBD1	TGTGCCAGCAGCTTATTACGGCAGGGGGTAGGGTCACCCCTCCACTTT	CASSLLRQGVGSPLHF
TRBJ1-2	TRBV27	.	.	TGTGCCAGCAGTCCAACAGCAATCGGGTACTATGGCTACACCTTC	CASSPTAIGYYGYTF
TRBJ1-1	TRBV15	.	.	TGTGCCACCAGCAGAGATAGTTGGGATGCTGAAGCTTTCTTT	CATSRDSWDAEAFF
TRBJ2-1	TRBV5-1	.	TRBD2	TGCGCCAGCAGCGATAGCGGGGGGGCCCTCTACAATGAGCAGTTCTTC	CASSDSGGALYNEQFF
TRBJ2-7	TRBV28	.	.	TGTGCCAGCAGTTCCCAGTCCCACGAGCAGTACTTC	CASSSQSHEQYF
TRBJ2-5	TRBV5-5	.	TRBD2	TGTGCCAGCACCTACGGACTAGCGGGAACAGAGACCCAGTACTTC	CASTYGLAGTETQYF
TRBJ1-2	TRBV6-4	.	.	TGTGCCAGCAGTGTGACAGCGACTAACTATGGCTACACCTTC	CASSVTATNYGYTF
TRBJ2-1	TRBV7-9	.	.	TGTGCCAGCACCAATTCCTGGGAGCAGTTCTTC	CASTNSWEQFF
TRBJ2-4	TRBV12-3/TRBV12-4	.	.	TGTGCCAGCAGCCAAACAGGGAAAAACATTCAGTACTTC	CASSQTGKNIQYF
TRBJ1-2	TRBV19	.	.	TGTGCCAGTAGTATTCTAAATGAAGGTGGCTACACCTTC	CASSILNEGGYTF
TRBJ2-7	TRBV7-8	.	.	TGTGCCAGCAGCTTAGGGAGGGGATCTGGCTCCTACGAGCAGTACTTC	CASSLGRGSGSYEQYF
TRBJ1-6	TRBV3-1/TRBV3-2	.	.	TGTGCCAGCAGCCAGAGGGGAAACTATAATTCACCCCTCCACTTT	CASSQRGNYNSPLHF
TRBJ1-5	TRBV27	.	.	TGTGCCAGCAGTTTAAAAATTAGCAATCAGCCCCAGCATTTT	CASSLKISNQPQHF
TRBJ1-5	TRBV7-2	once	.	TGTGCCAGCAGCTTAGCGCCCCAGGGCAATCAGCCCCAGCATTTT	CASSLAPQGNQPQHF
TRBJ1-2	TRBV28	.	.	TGTGCCAGCAGTAGGCGGAACTATGGCTACACCTTC	CASSRRNYGYTF
TRBJ2-7	TRBV5-1	.	TRBD2	TGCGCCAGCAGCTTCCCGGGAGGGCCCTACGAGCAGTACTTC	CASSFPGGPYEQYF
TRBJ1-4	TRBV28	.	.	TGTGCCAGCAGCCGCAGGGCGACTAATGAAAAACTGTTTTTT	CASSRRATNEKLFF
TRBJ1-2	TRBV10-1	.	TRBD1	TGCGCCAGCAGTCCTTTTTTACCTAGAACGACAGGGGGGTTTTTTTATAATGGCTACACCTTC	CASSPFLPRTTGGFFYNGYTF
TRBJ2-1	TRBV4-2	.	TRBD2	TGTGCCAGCAGCCAAGGTAATAGCGGGGTTTACAATGAGCAGTTCTTC	CASSQGNSGVYNEQFF
TRBJ1-1	TRBV28	.	TRBD1	TGTGCCAGCAGTTTTCAAAGGACAGGGGAAAACACTGAAGCTTTCTTT	CASSFQRTGENTEAFF
TRBJ1-1	TRBV18	.	.	TGTGCCAGCATTCAGGGGCAGGGGAACACTGAAGCTTTCTTT	CASIQGQGNTEAFF
TRBJ1-2	TRBV7-2	once	TRBD1	TGTGCCAGCAGCTTAAAAGGGGGCGCGTCCACTGGCTACACCTTC	CASSLKGGASTGYTF
TRBJ2-2	TRBV28	.	.	TGTGCCAGCAGTTTATCCCTTCGGGGGACCGGGGAGCTGTTTTTT	CASSLSLRGTGELFF
TRBJ1-2	TRBV2	.	.	TGTGCCAGCAGTGACCAGTATCGAGGCTACACCTTC	CASSDQYRGYTF
TRBJ2-7	TRBV7-9	.	TRBD2	TGTGCCAGCAGCGCCAAGGCTAGCGGATCCTACGAGCAGTACTTC	CASSAKASGSYEQYF
TRBJ1-3	TRBV9	.	TRBD1	TGTGCCAGCAGCGTAAACAGGGGAGGTGGAAACACCATATATTTT	CASSVNRGGGNTIYF
TRBJ2-5	TRBV7-9	.	.	TGTGCCAGCAGCTTAGCCGGGGAGACCCAGTACTTC	CASSLAGETQYF
TRBJ2-7	TRBV7-9	few	TRBD2	TGTGCCAGCAGCTTAGTCGCGGGGACTAGCGAGCAGTACTTC	CASSLVAGTSEQYF
TRBJ1-6	TRBV5-1	.	.	TGCGCCAGCAGCCCCCGGAACCGGGAAAGTAATTCACCCCTCCACTTT	CASSPRNRESNSPLHF
TRBJ1-1	TRBV3-1/TRBV3-2	.	.	TGTGCCAGCAGCTACGGAACGGGACGGACTGGCACTGAAGCTTTCTTT	CASSYGTGRTGTEAFF
TRBJ1-2	TRBV18	.	.	TGTGCCAGCTCACCGGGAGGGGGTGGCGGCTCGTTTGGCTACACCTTC	CASSPGGGGGSFGYTF
TRBJ2-3	TRBV29-1	.	.	TGCAGCGCGAGTGGCAAAAGCACAGATACGCAGTATTTT	CSASGKSTDTQYF
TRBJ1-2	TRBV6-5	.	.	TGTGCCAGCAGTCGGGGGGACCCAACTGGAGGCTACACCTTC	CASSRGDPTGGYTF
TRBJ2-7	TRBV6-5	few	TRBD2	TGTGCCAGCAGCCTATCACGCGGGAGTACGTACGAGCAGTACTTC	CASSLSRGSTYEQYF
TRBJ1-5	TRBV2	.	.	TGTGCCAGCAGTGAAGGGGCAGCTAATCAGCCCCAGCATTTT	CASSEGAANQPQHF
TRBJ2-7	TRBV4-1	.	TRBD2	TGCGCCAGCAGCCAAGGACTAGCGGGAACCTACGAGCAGTACTTC	CASSQGLAGTYEQYF
TRBJ2-3	TRBV11-2	.	TRBD1	TGTGCCAGCAGCACATACAGGGGGGACATTACTAGCACAGATACGCAGTATTTT	CASSTYRGDITSTDTQYF
TRBJ1-1	TRBV29-1	.	TRBD1	TGCAGCGCTACGGAGGGGGCCACTGAAGCTTTCTTT	CSATEGATEAFF
TRBJ1-3	TRBV5-1	.	.	TGCGCCAGCAAAGCACCCCCCGGAAACACCATATATTTT	CASKAPPGNTIYF
TRBJ2-7	TRBV2	.	TRBD1	TGTGCCAGCGCTAAGGGACAGGGTCCCTACGAGCAGTACTTC	CASAKGQGPYEQYF
TRBJ2-1	TRBV3-1/TRBV3-2	.	TRBD2	TGTGCCAGCAGCCAAGTGGCGGGAGAATGGGATGAGCAGTTCTTC	CASSQVAGEWDEQFF
TRBJ2-5	TRBV12-5	.	.	TGTGCCGTGCTTCGGGTTTTGGAGACCCAGTACTTC	CAVLRVLETQYF
TRBJ1-4	TRBV5-1	.	.	TGCGCCAGCAGCTACTTGGGGAGCGGAGGTGAAAAACTGTTTTTT	CASSYLGSGGEKLFF
TRBJ2-7	TRBV7-2	.	.	TGTGCCAGCAGCTTTGGACAGTCCCAAAACTACGAGCAGTACTTC	CASSFGQSQNYEQYF
TRBJ2-7	TRBV10-1	.	TRBD2	TGCGCCAGCAGTGAGGGGGGGGGTACGGTGGCCTACGAGCAGTACTTC	CASSEGGGTVAYEQYF
TRBJ1-5	TRBV4-1	.	.	TGCGCCAGCAGGACCAGACAGGATTCTAGCAATCAGCCCCAGCATTTT	CASRTRQDSSNQPQHF
TRBJ2-1	TRBV5-1	.	TRBD1	TGCGCCAGCAGCGCCGGGACAGAGAGATACAATGAGCAGTTCTTC	CASSAGTERYNEQFF
TRBJ2-3	TRBV6-4	.	.	TGTGCCAGCAGCTACCGAGGGGGAAGCACAGATACGCAGTATTTT	CASSYRGGSTDTQYF
TRBJ2-3	TRBV15	.	.	TGTGCCACCAGCAGAGATCCCAGCACAGATACGCAGTATTTT	CATSRDPSTDTQYF
TRBJ1-4	TRBV21-1	.	.	TGTGCCAGCAGCAAGGTGATGGGAAAACTGTTTTTT	CASSKVMGKLFF
TRBJ2-1	TRBV10-1	.	.	TGCGCCAGCGGGAATTCGTTTGGGAAAGAGCAGTTCTTC	CASGNSFGKEQFF